This TCR beta chain was captured in a study of blood T cell repertoires in COVID-19 (dated by TCRdb to about 2020). For the study in its entirety: Samples covering the acute and convalescent phases of COVID-19 were provided by collaborators in the United States, Italy and Spain. Sample metadata almost always included a de-identified subject ID, COVID-19 status, age in years and sex. A freely available public database, intended as a resource for researchers studying the immune response to SARS-CoV-2, is where the repertoires were released. Where HLA class I and class II types were available, the types were taken from metadata supplied by the sample provider, not from assay-based typing. Deeply sampled blood TCRbeta repertoires from subjects exposed to, actively infected with, or recovered from COVID-19 were included in the dataset. The material from the prospective study consisted of cDNA or gDNA derived from T cells, B-cell-depleted T cells, or PBMCs. Samples came from the ongoing ImmuneRACE study (first 160 participants) plus 1,254 subjects from 6 global collaborators.

On this clone: Its antigen remains unidentified. The input lacks base qualities; no much larger clone sits a single base away.

Collaborating institutions collected whole blood in K2EDTA tubes following their own protocols. For TCRbeta analysis, collaborators shipped samples as frozen whole blood, isolated PBMCs, or DNA extracted from either of those sample types. From a lookup of the germline V gene, CDR1 and CDR2 are SGHDT and YYEEEE. The CDR3 starts with the cysteine, ends with the phenylalanine, and has 13 residues. The sequence is cut down to CDR3 DNA, 39 bases in frame from base 1. V gives up 6 bases and J gives up 7 bases, and the segment between their germline ends measures 13 bases. TCRbeta CDR3 regions were amplified from genomic DNA using the immunoSEQ Assay, a bias-controlled multiplex PCR. Turning to the authors' computational methods: The number of nucleated cells in each sample was estimated by amplification of reference gene primers within the assay. Sequence reads were collapsed and filtered to measure the absolute abundance of every unique TCRbeta CDR3 rearrangement. For each sample, productive Simpson clonality was calculated by taking the square root of Simpson's diversity index across productive rearrangements. TCRdb obtained this table from immuneACCESS and retained in-frame rearrangements with V and J assigned. These tables miss some clones; where compared with another copy, unresolved V genes account for less than half of the shortfall, and the remainder is unexplained. The D gene and trimming were derived from the DNA, and the V and J assignments and clone size from that table. Present in this sample are about 250,000 clones, around four fifths of which were seen just once. Of the sample, around 6.5% falls within the top ten clones.

On the study overall, not on this receptor specifically: How much clinical and demographic metadata was included differed by source and by participant, and the metadata was provided uncurated.

The origin of this receptor is a woman between 55 and 75 years old with active or convalescent COVID-19. Input material: peripheral blood. The chain employs TRBV5-6 and TRBJ2-2; the D gene is perhaps TRBD2, from 5 matching bases. The bases read TGTGCCAGCACACGGAGGCCTAGCGGGGAGCTGTTTTTT. Its translation reads: CASTRRPSGELFF.